This record concerns one T cell receptor beta chain sequence. Its antigen remains undetermined. Base qualities were left out, and no much larger clone turns up one base away. TCRbeta CDR3 regions were amplified from genomic DNA by means of the immunoSEQ Assay, a bias-controlled multiplex PCR. The source study handled its data this way. Nucleated cell counts per sample were estimated from amplification of reference gene primers within the assay. To quantify the absolute abundance of each unique TCRbeta CDR3 rearrangement, sequence reads were collapsed and filtered. For each sample, productive Simpson clonality was calculated as the square root of Simpson's diversity index over productive rearrangements. As stored in TCRdb, this immuneACCESS dataset retains in-frame rearrangements with V and J assigned. A fraction of the clones does not appear; measured against another copy, unresolved V genes explain less than half of the discrepancy, and the remainder lacks a known reason. The DNA was the basis for D and trimming; V, J and clone size are from that table. Present in this sample are 240,000 or so clones, 82% of which were seen just once. The ten top clones hold less than 4% of the sample.

Trimming removed 0 bases from V and 4 bases from J; the gene matches leave 10 bases unexplained. The CDR3 has 19 amino acids, counting the end cysteine and phenylalanine. Only CDR3 DNA is held: 57 bases, read in frame from base 1. Taken from the germline V gene, the CDR1 and CDR2 loops are SGHRS and YFSETQ. This sample stems from a study of blood T cell repertoires in COVID-19 (dated by TCRdb to about 2020). Broadly, across the study: Samples covering the acute and convalescent phases of COVID-19 were provided by collaborators in the United States, Italy and Spain. The samples were drawn from the first 160 participants of the ongoing ImmuneRACE study and from 1,200 or so subjects provided by 6 global collaborators. The repertoires were released in a freely available public database intended as a resource for research on the immune response to SARS-CoV-2. Deeply sampled blood TCRbeta repertoires from subjects exposed to, actively infected with, or recovered from COVID-19 were included in the dataset. The material from the prospective study consisted of cDNA or gDNA derived from T cells, B-cell-depleted T cells, or PBMCs. Where available, HLA class I and class II types were taken from metadata supplied by the sample provider and were not determined by assay-based typing. A de-identified subject ID, COVID-19 status, age in years and sex were almost always included in the sample metadata. Study-level results and caveats: Clinical and demographic metadata were provided uncurated, with the amount varying by source and participant.

The collaborating institutions used their own protocols to collect whole blood in K2EDTA tubes. For TCRbeta analysis, collaborators shipped samples as frozen whole blood, isolated PBMCs, or DNA extracted from either of those sample types. The specimen was peripheral blood. The TCR sequence derives from a woman aged 18-29 years with acute or convalescent COVID-19. The sequence links TRBV5-1 to TRBJ2-3, with 14 junctional bases fitting TRBD2. The nucleotides are TGCGCCAGCAGCTTGGCTTTGACTAGCGGGAGGGCCCGGGCAGATACGCAGTATTTT. Its protein product is CASSLALTSGRARADTQYF.